This TCR beta chain appears in the sequencing data of a study of cytomegalovirus exposure and HLA in healthy donors. Whole-study findings and limits: An Asian-associated ancestry cluster reportedly showed fewer N-insertions than the roughly 670-donor mean in a later analysis. In a later analysis, several top co-occurrence clusters appeared linked to parvovirus B19, influenza, CMV and Epstein-Barr virus.

PCR used 60 Vbeta primers and 13 Jbeta primers. Sequencing was performed with immunoSEQ multiplex PCR; in TCRdb, only in-frame clones are kept and a portion is missing. Its table lists under 200,000 clones. Of note for this clone: Its cognate antigen is unknown.

This CDR3 comprises 15 residues. CDR1 is SGDLS and CDR2 is YYNGEE in the germline V gene. Unmatched junction bases numbered 6, after V lost 1 base and J lost 4 bases. Material: PBMCs. The V call is TRBV9, the J call TRBJ2-7; 9 bases align to TRBD1. This receptor was identified in a man aged 30-40 years in good health and CMV-seronegative. CDR3 nucleotides: TGTGCCAGCAGCGTAAGGGGGGACAGGGAATACGAGCAGTACTTC. Translated: CASSVRGDREYEQYF.